This TCR beta chain stems from a study of T-cell reconstitution after alpha-beta-depleted transplantation in children. It was with unique molecular identifiers that the TCRbeta library was prepared. MiXCR, run by TCRdb on the PCR reads, gives a single entry per CDR3 protein. The sample lists approximately 510,000 distinct CDR3 sequences, roughly 18% seen once, with less than 4% in the top ten. The CDR3 is 12 residues long. The ends were cut back, 0 bases at V and 12 bases at J, with 9 bases in the middle. Germline CDR1 reads SGHDN; CDR2 reads FVKESK. This chain uses TRBV14 with TRBJ2-1, with D unclear. This receptor was taken from a human donor who donated a stem cell graft to a child with acute lymphoblastic leukemia. The specimen was PBMCs from the stem cell graft donor, collected from the stem cell graft. This CDR3 is CASSQDVNRQFF. The CDR3 coding sequence is TGTGCCAGCAGCCAAGATGTGAATAGGCAGTTCTTC.